These 25 T cell receptor beta chains share one sample of origin, sequenced in a study of T cell responses to AZD1222 COVID-19 vaccine. The table came from immunoSEQ multiplex PCR; TCRdb's copy has only in-frame clones and leaves some out. The table lists 150,000 to 200,000 clones, around 89% of them singletons. Specimen: peripheral blood, collected 28 days after the second AZD1222 dose. The receptors shown here come from an adult who received the AZD1222 COVID-19 vaccine.

This clone was detected a few times. The chain joins TRBV6-5 to TRBJ1-1, with unresolved D. Germline V CDR1 and CDR2: MNHEY, SVGAGI. Trimming left V 6 bases short and J 0 bases short, with 14 bases between. The CDR3 sequence is 15 residues long. In nucleotides, the CDR3 is TGTGCCAGCAGAGAGGGCCCTTTAATGAACACTGAAGCTTTCTTT. Translating it yields CASREGPLMNTEAFF.

In its sample, this clone was seen a few times. The rearrangement uses TRBV6-5 and TRBJ2-7; D not certain. This CDR3 has 14 residues. The V gene's germline CDR1 is MNHEY and CDR2 SVGAGI. Trimming stripped 6 bases from V and 0 bases from J, with 12 bases between. CDR3 loop: CASRTTRSSYEQYF. In DNA form, the CDR3 reads TGTGCCAGCAGAACAACAAGAAGCTCCTACGAGCAGTACTTC.

This sequence joins TRBV15 and TRBJ1-1; tentatively, D is TRBD1 (6 bases). Trimming stripped 5 bases from V and 11 bases from J, with 21 bases between. CDR3 length: 14 residues. Per germline, CDR1 LNHNV and CDR2 YYDKDF (reference sequence). CDR3 region: CATSPPLGATMAFF. DNA for the CDR3: TGTGCCACCAGCCCCCCCCTGGGGGCGACCATGGCTTTCTTT.

CDR3 sequence (DNA): TGTGCCAGCAGCTTAGTGGGGAGGACAGGGGATGAGCAGTTCTTC. This sequence encodes CASSLVGRTGDEQFF. This chain joins TRBV7-9 and TRBJ2-1; 9 positions agree with TRBD1. The CDR3 spans 15 residues. Germline V gene data show CDR1 as SEHNR and CDR2 as FQNEAQ (reference sequence). With 1 base clipped from V and 8 bases from J, the junction kept 6 bases outside the gene matches.

This rearrangement joins TRBV7-6 to TRBJ2-7; the match to TRBD2 covers 12 bases. Per germline, CDR1 SGHVS and CDR2 FNYEAQ. The J segment lost 5 bases and the V segment lost 4 bases, leaving 3 bases of the junction unmatched. CDR3 size: 14 residues. CDR3 sequence: CASSSRLAGDEQYF. The CDR3 DNA sequence: TGTGCCAGCAGCTCGCGACTAGCGGGAGACGAGCAGTACTTC.

Only one count was recorded for this clone. The chain employs TRBV7-9 and TRBJ1-5; possible D gene TRBD1, 5 bases. In germline, CDR1 is SEHNR, CDR2 FQNEAQ (reference sequence). This CDR3 region has 14 residues. V shed 7 bases and J shed 4 bases, with 14 bases lying between them. In nucleotides, the CDR3 is TGTGCCAGCAACGCGGGGGGGGGAAATCAGCCCCAGCATTTT. Translating it yields CASNAGGGNQPQHF.

This sequence joins TRBV7-6 and TRBJ2-1; 8 positions agree with TRBD1. Germline V gene sequence: CDR1 SGHVS, CDR2 FNYEAQ. V dropped 2 bases and J dropped 2; count of bases not matched to a gene: 8. The CDR3 has 17 amino acids. CDR3 residues: CASSLLMPGQAYNEQFF. The CDR3 coding sequence is TGTGCCAGCAGCTTACTTATGCCGGGACAGGCCTACAATGAGCAGTTCTTC.

Regarding this clone: Other DNA sequences in the sample encode the same CDR3. J is TRBJ2-7 and V is TRBV11-3; D may be TRBD2 (5 bases). This CDR3 is built from 14 residues. From germline, CDR1 is SGHNT and CDR2 YENEEA. V was pared by 1 base and J by 0 bases, with 7 bases between. DNA for the CDR3: TGTGCCAGCAGCTTAGGAGGGAGCTCCTACGAGCAGTACTTC. Protein: CASSLGGSSYEQYF.

The chain links TRBV9 to TRBJ2-5; TRBD2 aligns across 10 bases. The junction had 4 bases not matched to a gene; V was cut back by 0 bases and J by 2 bases. CDR1 SGDLS and CDR2 YYNGEE come from the germline V gene. CDR3 length: 16 residues. The CDR3 DNA is TGTGCCAGCAGCGTAGGGGGGACTAGCGTACAAGAGACCCAGTACTTC. Its translation: CASSVGGTSVQETQYF.

This chain connects TRBV6-6 to TRBJ2-7, with 7 bases matching TRBD1. Germline V lookup: CDR1 MNHNY, CDR2 SVGAGI (reference sequence). The junction had 7 bases not matched to a gene; V was cut back by 6 bases and J by 2 bases. The CDR3 has 14 amino acids. The CDR3 DNA sequence: TGTGCCAGCAGGTATCGACAGGGAGCCTACGAGCAGTACTTC. Amino acids: CASRYRQGAYEQYF.

The CDR3 is CASRSGGRPPLQETQYF. The CDR3 DNA is TGTGCCAGCAGATCCGGTGGAAGGCCACCCCTCCAAGAGACCCAGTACTTC. V usage is TRBV27 and J usage is TRBJ2-5; D gene ambiguous. Trimming took off 6 bases at V and 1 base at J, with 21 bases between the two ends. The CDR3 consists of 17 residues. Germline assignment: CDR1 MNHEY and CDR2 SMNVEV (reference sequence).

Concerning this clone itself: The conserved closing phenylalanine or tryptophan is absent in this CDR3, likely reflecting a read error. V is TRBV5-6 and J is TRBJ1-2; TRBD1 aligns across 9 bases. The germline V gene has CDR1 SGHDT and CDR2 YYEEEE. Unmatched junction bases numbered 6, after V lost 5 bases and J lost 4 bases. This CDR3 region has 14 residues. The DNA for the CDR3 is TGTGCCAGCAGGCTACAGGGGGCGGTCTATGGCTACACCCTC. This encodes CASRLQGAVYGYTL.

This chain uses TRBV7-3 with TRBJ2-7; 7 bases are shared with TRBD1. J gave up 7 bases and V 4 bases, and 1 base lay outside the gene matches. From germline, CDR1 is SGHTA and CDR2 FQGTGA. This CDR3 is built from 11 residues. Here the CDR3 DNA reads TGTGCCAGCAGCTCCAGGGGGGAGCAGTACTTC. This sequence encodes CASSSRGEQYF.

The V call is TRBV5-1, the J call TRBJ2-7, with D possibly being TRBD1 (8 bases). The CDR3 runs 13 residues. CDR1 and CDR2 from the germline V gene are SGHRS and YFSETQ. Trimming took 7 bases from V and 4 from J, leaving 15 bases between them. The CDR3 loop reads CASGGQGGYEQYF. Written as DNA, the CDR3 is TGCGCCAGCGGAGGACAGGGAGGGTACGAGCAGTACTTC.

The gene calls are TRBV20-1 and TRBJ1-1, with 8 bases identical to TRBD1. Germline assignment: CDR1 DFQATT and CDR2 SNEGSKA (reference sequence). The CDR3 is 11 amino acids. Losses at the gene ends were 6 bases for V and 5 bases for J; bases not matched to a gene: 2. In nucleotides, the CDR3 is TGCAGTGCCACAGGGGGTACTGAAGCTTTCTTT. It translates to CSATGGTEAFF.

This clone has a single count. The chain has TRBV5-5 and TRBJ1-1; D is ambiguous. CDR1 is SGHKS and CDR2 is YYEKEE in the germline V gene (reference sequence). The CDR3 consists of 15 residues. The germline V and J ends were trimmed by 0 bases and 2 bases, with 11 bases remaining between them. The CDR3 is CASSLEYGYNTEAFF. In DNA, the CDR3 is TGTGCCAGCAGCTTGGAATACGGGTATAACACTGAAGCTTTCTTT.

The V and J genes are TRBV3-1 (or the pseudogene TRBV3-2) and TRBJ2-1, with D perhaps matching TRBD2 (6 bases). Germline V gives CDR1 LGHDT, CDR2 YNNKEL (reference sequence). V was trimmed by 4 bases and J by 7 bases, leaving 14 bases between them. CDR3 length: 14 amino acids. CDR3 nucleotide sequence: TGTGCCAGCAGCCCCGGAGGGGCGGGGAATGAGCAGTTCTTC. Translating gives CASSPGGAGNEQFF.

The CDR3 sequence: CASSTTGGTEAFF. The CDR3 DNA reads TGTGCCAGTAGCACGACAGGAGGCACTGAAGCTTTCTTT. The chain uses TRBV19 and TRBJ1-1; D perhaps matches TRBD1 (6 bases). The germline V and J ends were trimmed by 6 bases and 4 bases, with 12 bases remaining between them. The CDR3 loop spans 13 amino acids. The V gene's germline CDR1 is LNHDA and CDR2 SQIVND (reference sequence).

The V and J genes are TRBV7-8 and TRBJ1-6; D possibly corresponds to TRBD1 (6 bases). Germline V gene lookup returns CDR1 SGHVS and CDR2 FQNEAQ. V shed 1 base and J shed 9 bases, with 13 bases lying between them. The CDR3 is 15 residues long. CDR3 protein: CASSLGVRGASPLHF. CDR3 DNA: TGTGCCAGCAGCTTAGGGGTCAGGGGCGCTTCACCCCTCCACTTT.

The chain couples TRBV5-4 to TRBJ2-1; 12 nucleotides match TRBD2. The CDR3 sequence is 20 residues long. Germline loops: CDR1 SGHNT, CDR2 YYREEE (reference sequence). After removal of 3 bases from V and 0 bases from J, the junction contained 13 bases not matched to a gene. In nucleotides, the CDR3 is TGTGCCAGCAGCTCACCCACGGGACTAGCGGGCCGGAGCTCCTACAATGAGCAGTTCTTC. Protein product: CASSSPTGLAGRSSYNEQFF.

V and J are TRBV9 and TRBJ2-5; 9 positions agree with TRBD1. V dropped 0 bases and J dropped 2; count of bases not matched to a gene: 5. The germline V gene encodes CDR1 SGDLS and CDR2 YYNGEE. This CDR3 has 16 residues. The CDR3 DNA sequence: TGTGCCAGCAGCGTAGCAATGGGACAGGGTCAAGAGACCCAGTACTTC. Amino acids: CASSVAMGQGQETQYF.

The chain employs TRBV6-2 or TRBV6-3 and TRBJ2-5; TRBD2 agrees at 7 bases. V lost 0 bases and J lost 4; bases outside the gene matches: 14. The germline gives CDR1 MNHEY, CDR2 SVGEGT. This CDR3 spans 18 amino acids. This CDR3 reads CASSYSFPTGGLGETQYF. The CDR3 DNA reads TGTGCCAGCAGTTACTCGTTCCCCACGGGAGGATTGGGAGAGACCCAGTACTTC.

The J gene is TRBJ1-2, the V gene TRBV3-1 (or the pseudogene TRBV3-2); possibly TRBD1 for D (6 bases). CDR1 LGHDT and CDR2 YNNKEL come from the germline V gene (reference sequence). There are 15 residues in the CDR3. Trimming took 4 bases from V and 3 from J, leaving 15 bases between them. CDR3 in DNA: TGTGCCAGCAGCCCCCAGGGGCGGGATTACTATGGCTACACCTTC. Its translation: CASSPQGRDYYGYTF.

CDR3 bases: TGTGCCAGTAGTGTCGGGACAGGGGCGACAGATACGCAGTATTTT. The encoded protein is CASSVGTGATDTQYF. The V and J genes are TRBV19 and TRBJ2-3, with 10 bases fitting TRBD1. V was pared by 5 bases and J by 3 bases, with 5 bases of the junction left unmatched. There are 15 residues in the CDR3. The germline CDR1 and CDR2 sequences are LNHDA and SQIVND (reference sequence).

V and J are TRBV5-4 and TRBJ2-5, with 7 bases identical to TRBD2. The CDR3 covers 15 residues. Germline V gene data show CDR1 as SGHNT and CDR2 as YYREEE (reference sequence). V shed 0 bases, J shed 5 bases, and the junction held 7 bases outside the gene matches. The CDR3 protein is CASSLDSGGRETQYF. The CDR3 DNA is TGTGCCAGCAGCTTGGACTCGGGAGGCCGGGAGACCCAGTACTTC.